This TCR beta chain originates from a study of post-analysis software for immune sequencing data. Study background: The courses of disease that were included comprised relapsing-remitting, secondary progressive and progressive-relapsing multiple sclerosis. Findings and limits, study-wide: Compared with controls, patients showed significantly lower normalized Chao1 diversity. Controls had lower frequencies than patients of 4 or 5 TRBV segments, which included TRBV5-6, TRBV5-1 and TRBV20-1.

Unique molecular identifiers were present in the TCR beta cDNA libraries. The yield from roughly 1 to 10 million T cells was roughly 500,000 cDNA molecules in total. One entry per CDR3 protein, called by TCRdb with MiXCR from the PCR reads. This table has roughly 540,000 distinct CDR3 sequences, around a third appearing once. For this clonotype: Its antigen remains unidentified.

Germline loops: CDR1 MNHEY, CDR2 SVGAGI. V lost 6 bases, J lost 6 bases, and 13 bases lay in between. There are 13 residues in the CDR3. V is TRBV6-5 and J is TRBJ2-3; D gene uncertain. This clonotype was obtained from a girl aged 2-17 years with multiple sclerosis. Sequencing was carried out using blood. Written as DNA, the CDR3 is TGTGCCAGCAGAAATTCCAGAGGCGATACGCAGTATTTT. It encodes CASRNSRGDTQYF.